This paragraph reports one TCR beta chain. Clones were sequenced by immunoSEQ multiplex PCR, and TCRdb holds only the in-frame ones, with some missing. The top ten hold under 2% of the sample, which has more than 300,000 clones, 86% seen once. The entry originates in a study of blood T cell repertoires in COVID-19. Turning to the study itself: Donors in the United States, Italy and Spain gave samples during acute or convalescent COVID-19.

CDR3 length equals 17 residues. V was cut by 3 bases and J by 0 bases, with 17 bases left in between. The germline V gene encodes CDR1 LNHDA and CDR2 SQIVND (reference sequence). V and J are TRBV19 and TRBJ1-1; possibly TRBD1 for D (6 bases). The specimen was peripheral blood. This TCR came from a woman between 50 and 59 years old with acute or convalescent COVID-19. CDR3 sequence reads: CASSIGGVRGMNTEAFF. Written as DNA, the CDR3 is TGTGCCAGTAGTATTGGGGGGGTCAGGGGAATGAACACTGAAGCTTTCTTT.